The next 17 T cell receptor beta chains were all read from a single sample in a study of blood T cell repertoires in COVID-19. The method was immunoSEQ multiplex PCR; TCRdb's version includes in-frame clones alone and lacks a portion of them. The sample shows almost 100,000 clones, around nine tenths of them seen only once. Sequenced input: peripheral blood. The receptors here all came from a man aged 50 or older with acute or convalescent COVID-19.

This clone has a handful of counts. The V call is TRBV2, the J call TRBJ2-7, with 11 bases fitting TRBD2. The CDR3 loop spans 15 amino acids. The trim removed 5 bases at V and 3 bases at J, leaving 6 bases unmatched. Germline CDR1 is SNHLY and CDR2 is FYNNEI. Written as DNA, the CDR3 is TGTGCCAGCAGTCCGGGACTAGCGGATTTCTACGAGCAGTACTTC. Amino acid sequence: CASSPGLADFYEQYF.

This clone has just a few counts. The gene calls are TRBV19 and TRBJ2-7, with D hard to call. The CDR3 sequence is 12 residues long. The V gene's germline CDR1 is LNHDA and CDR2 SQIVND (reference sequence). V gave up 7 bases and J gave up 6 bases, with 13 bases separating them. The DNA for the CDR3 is TGTGCCAGTACCTCTGGGCACCTCGAGCAGTACTTC. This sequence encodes CASTSGHLEQYF.

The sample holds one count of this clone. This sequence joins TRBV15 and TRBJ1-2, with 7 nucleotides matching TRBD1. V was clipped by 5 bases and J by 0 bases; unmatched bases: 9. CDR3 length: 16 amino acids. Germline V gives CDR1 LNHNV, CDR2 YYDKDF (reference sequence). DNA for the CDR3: TGTGCCACCAGCCCCCGCGGGGACAGAGCTAACTATGGCTACACCTTC. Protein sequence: CATSPRGDRANYGYTF.

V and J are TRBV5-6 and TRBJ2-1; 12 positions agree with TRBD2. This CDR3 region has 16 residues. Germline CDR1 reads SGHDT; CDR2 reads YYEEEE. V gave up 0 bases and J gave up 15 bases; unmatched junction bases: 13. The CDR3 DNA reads TGTGCCAGCAGCTTGGCGCCTAGCGGGAGGGCCCCTGAGGGGTTCTTC. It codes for CASSLAPSGRAPEGFF.

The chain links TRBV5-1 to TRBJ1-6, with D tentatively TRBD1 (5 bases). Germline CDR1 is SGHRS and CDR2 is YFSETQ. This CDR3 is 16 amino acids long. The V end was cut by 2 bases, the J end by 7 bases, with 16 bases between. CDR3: CASSFRSGLGNSPLHF. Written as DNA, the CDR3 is TGCGCCAGCAGCTTCCGGTCAGGGCTGGGAAATTCACCCCTCCACTTT.

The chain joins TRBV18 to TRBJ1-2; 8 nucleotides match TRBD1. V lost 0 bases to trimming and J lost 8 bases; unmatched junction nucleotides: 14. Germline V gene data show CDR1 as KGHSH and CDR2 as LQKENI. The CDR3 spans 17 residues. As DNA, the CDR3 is TGTGCCAGCTCACCACCGATCGTCCAGGGGGCAATAAGCGGCTACACCTTC. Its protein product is CASSPPIVQGAISGYTF.

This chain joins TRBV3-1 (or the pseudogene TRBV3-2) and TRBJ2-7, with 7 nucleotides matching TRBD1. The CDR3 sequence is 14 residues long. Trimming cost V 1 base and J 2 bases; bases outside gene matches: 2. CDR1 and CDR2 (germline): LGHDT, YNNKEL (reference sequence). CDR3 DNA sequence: TGTGCCAGCAGCCAAGCCGGGACAGCCTACGAGCAGTACTTC. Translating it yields CASSQAGTAYEQYF.

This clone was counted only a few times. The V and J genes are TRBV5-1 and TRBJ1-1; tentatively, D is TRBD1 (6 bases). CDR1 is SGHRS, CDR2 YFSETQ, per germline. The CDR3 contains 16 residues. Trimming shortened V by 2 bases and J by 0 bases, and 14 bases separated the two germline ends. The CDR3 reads CASSLNQQGLNTEAFF. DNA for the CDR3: TGCGCCAGCAGCTTAAACCAACAGGGCCTGAACACTGAAGCTTTCTTT.

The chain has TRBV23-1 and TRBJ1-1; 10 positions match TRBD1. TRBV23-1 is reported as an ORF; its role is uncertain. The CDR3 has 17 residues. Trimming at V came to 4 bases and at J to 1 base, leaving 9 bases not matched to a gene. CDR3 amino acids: CASSRSARDRGNTEAFF. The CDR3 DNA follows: TGCGCCAGCAGTCGAAGTGCCCGGGACAGGGGGAACACTGAAGCTTTCTTT.

CDR3 in amino acids: CASSYRSTGNYGYTF. The CDR3 bases are TGTGCCAGCAGTTACCGATCGACAGGAAACTATGGCTACACCTTC. The V gene is TRBV6-5, the J gene TRBJ1-2, with D possibly matching TRBD1 (6 bases). This CDR3 spans 15 amino acids. Germline V gene data show CDR1 as MNHEY and CDR2 as SVGAGI. Trimming removed 2 bases at V and 2 bases at J, with 12 bases between.

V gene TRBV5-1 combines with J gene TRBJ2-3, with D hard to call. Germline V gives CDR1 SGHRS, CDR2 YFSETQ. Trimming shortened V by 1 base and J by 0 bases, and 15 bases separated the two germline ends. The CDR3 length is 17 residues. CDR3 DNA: TGCGCCAGCAGCTTGCGGAGCGCAGTATCAAGCACAGATACGCAGTATTTT. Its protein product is CASSLRSAVSSTDTQYF. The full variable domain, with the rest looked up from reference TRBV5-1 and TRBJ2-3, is KAGVTQTPRYLIKTRGQQVTLSCSPISGHRSVSWYQQTPGQGLQFLFEYFSETQRNKGNFPGRFSGRQFSNSRSEMNVSTLELGDSALYLCASSLRSAVSSTDTQYFGPGTRLTVL.

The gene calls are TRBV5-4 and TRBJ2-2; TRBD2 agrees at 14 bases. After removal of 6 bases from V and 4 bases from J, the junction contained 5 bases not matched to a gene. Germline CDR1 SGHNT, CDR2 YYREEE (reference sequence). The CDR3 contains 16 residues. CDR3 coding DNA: TGTGCCAGCAACGCGGGACTAGCGGGAGCCACCGGGGAGCTGTTTTTT. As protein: CASNAGLAGATGELFF.

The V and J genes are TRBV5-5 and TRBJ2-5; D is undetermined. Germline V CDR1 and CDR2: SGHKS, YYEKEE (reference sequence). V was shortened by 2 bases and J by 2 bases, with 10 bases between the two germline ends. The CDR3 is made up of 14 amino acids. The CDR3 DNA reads TGTGCCAGCAGCTTCGTCACATTGCAAGAGACCCAGTACTTC. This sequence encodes CASSFVTLQETQYF.

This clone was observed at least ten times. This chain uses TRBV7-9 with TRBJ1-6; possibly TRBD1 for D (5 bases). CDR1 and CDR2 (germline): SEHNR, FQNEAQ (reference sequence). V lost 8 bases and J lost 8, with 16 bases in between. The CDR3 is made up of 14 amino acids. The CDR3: CASSTAGNYSPLHF. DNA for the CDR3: TGTGCCAGCTCAACTGCAGGGAATTATTCACCCCTCCACTTT.

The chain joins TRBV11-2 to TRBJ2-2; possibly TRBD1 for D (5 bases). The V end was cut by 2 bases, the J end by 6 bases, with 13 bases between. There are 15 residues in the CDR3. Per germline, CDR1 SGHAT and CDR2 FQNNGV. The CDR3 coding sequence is TGTGCCAGCAGCTTAAGGGCCCAGGGCTCCGGGGAGCTGTTTTTT. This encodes CASSLRAQGSGELFF.

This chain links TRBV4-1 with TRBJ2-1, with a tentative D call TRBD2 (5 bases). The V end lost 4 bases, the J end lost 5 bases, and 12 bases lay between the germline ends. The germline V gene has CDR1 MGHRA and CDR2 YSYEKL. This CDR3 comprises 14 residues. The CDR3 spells CASSLGVIDNEQFF. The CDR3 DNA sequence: TGCGCCAGCAGCCTCGGGGTAATCGACAATGAGCAGTTCTTC.

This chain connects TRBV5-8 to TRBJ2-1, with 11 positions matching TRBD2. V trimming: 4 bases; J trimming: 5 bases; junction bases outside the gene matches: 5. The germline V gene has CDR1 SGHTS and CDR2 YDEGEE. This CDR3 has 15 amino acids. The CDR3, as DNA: TGTGCCAGCAGCGAGGGGACTAGCGGTAACAATGAGCAGTTCTTC. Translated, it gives CASSEGTSGNNEQFF.